This TCR beta chain was retrieved from a study of OX40 agonist ivuxolimab in advanced cancers. For the study at large: An agonistic anti-OX40 (CD134) antibody, ivuxolimab, was used to treat the patients. Three patients got partial responses; one had hepatocellular carcinoma and two had cutaneous melanoma. Recorded diagnoses for dose-escalation patients were hepatocellular carcinoma, melanoma, renal cell or head and neck cancer.

CDR1 and CDR2 from the germline V gene are SGHVS and FNYEAQ. CDR3 length: 14 residues. The ends were cut back, 0 bases at V and 6 bases at J, with 12 bases in the middle. TCRdb keeps only in-frame clones here, not all; method: immunoSEQ multiplex PCR. This table has fewer than 45,000 clones, 84% appearing once. The receptor was derived from an adult with an advanced solid tumor such as melanoma, head and neck, liver or kidney cancer. The specimen was CD4+ or CD8+ T cells sorted from blood, collected in a trial of the OX40 agonist ivuxolimab. This chain links TRBV7-6 with TRBJ2-7, with D maybe TRBD2 (5 bases). CDR3 in DNA: TGTGCCAGCAGCTTAGCGATTGACGGGGTCGAGCAGTACTTC. Translation: CASSLAIDGVEQYF. Supplemented by reference TRBV7-6 and TRBJ2-7, the full variable domain reads GAGVSQSPRYKVTKRGQDVALRCDPISGHVSLYWYRQALGQGPEFLTYFNYEAQQDKSGLPNDRFSAERPEGSISTLTIQRTEQRDSAMYRCASSLAIDGVEQYFGPGTRLTVT.